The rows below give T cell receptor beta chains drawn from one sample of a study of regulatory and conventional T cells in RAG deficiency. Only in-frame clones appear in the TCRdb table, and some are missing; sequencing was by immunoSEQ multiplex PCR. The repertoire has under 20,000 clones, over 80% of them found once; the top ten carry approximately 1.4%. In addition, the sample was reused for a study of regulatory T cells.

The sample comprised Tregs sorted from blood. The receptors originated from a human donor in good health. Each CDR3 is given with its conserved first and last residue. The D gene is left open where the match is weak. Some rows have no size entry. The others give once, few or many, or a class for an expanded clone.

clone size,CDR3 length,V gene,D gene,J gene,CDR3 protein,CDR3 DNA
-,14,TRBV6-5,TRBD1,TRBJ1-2,CASSIGGRGYGYTF,TGTGCCAGCAGTATAGGGGGCCGGGGCTATGGCTACACCTTC
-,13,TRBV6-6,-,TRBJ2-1,CASRPGAYNEQFF,TGTGCCAGCAGACCCGGCGCCTACAATGAGCAGTTCTTC
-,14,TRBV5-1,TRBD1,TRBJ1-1,CASSLLTGQGDAFF,TGCGCCAGCAGCTTGTTAACGGGACAGGGGGATGCTTTCTTT
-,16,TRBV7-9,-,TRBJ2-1,CASSSSSSNLYNEQFF,TGTGCCAGCAGCTCCTCGTCTAGTAACCTCTACAATGAGCAGTTCTTC
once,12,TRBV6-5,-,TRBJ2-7,CASSEIYYEQYF,TGTGCCAGCAGTGAGATATACTACGAGCAGTACTTC
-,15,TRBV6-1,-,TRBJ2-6,CASTQQASGANVLTF,TGTGCCAGCACCCAACAGGCCTCTGGGGCCAACGTCCTGACTTTC
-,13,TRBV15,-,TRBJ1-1,CATSRDLKGLAFF,TGTGCCACCAGCAGAGATCTTAAAGGGCTAGCTTTCTTT
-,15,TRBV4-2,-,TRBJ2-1,CASSQERLSYNEQFF,TGTGCCAGCAGCCAAGAAAGACTATCCTACAATGAGCAGTTCTTC
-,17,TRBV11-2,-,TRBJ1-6,CASSLDLRVSYNSPLHF,TGTGCCAGCAGCTTAGATCTTCGGGTATCCTATAATTCACCCCTCCACTTT
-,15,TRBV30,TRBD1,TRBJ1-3,CAWTILQGEENTIYF,TGTGCCTGGACCATATTACAGGGGGAGGAAAACACCATATATTTT
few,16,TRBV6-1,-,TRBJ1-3,CASSDTSLGTGNTIYF,TGTGCCAGCAGTGACACGTCGTTAGGAACTGGAAACACCATATATTTT
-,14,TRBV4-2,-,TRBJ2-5,CASSQDLGKETQYF,TGTGCCAGCAGCCAAGATTTGGGAAAAGAGACCCAGTACTTC
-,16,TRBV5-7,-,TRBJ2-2,CASSFPRQGLTGELFF,TGTGCCAGCAGCTTTCCCAGACAGGGACTAACCGGGGAGCTGTTTTTT
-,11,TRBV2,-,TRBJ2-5,CASTSWETQYF,TGTGCCAGCACTTCTTGGGAGACCCAGTACTTC
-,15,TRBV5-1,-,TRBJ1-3,CASSLVAGPGNTIYF,TGCGCCAGCAGCTTGGTTGCAGGGCCCGGAAACACCATATATTTT
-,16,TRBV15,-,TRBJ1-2,CATSRETSRENYGYTF,TGTGCCACCAGCAGAGAGACCAGTCGAGAGAACTATGGCTACACCTTC
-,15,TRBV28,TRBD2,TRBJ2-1,CASNVPGLAQGEQFF,TGTGCCAGCAATGTACCGGGACTAGCCCAAGGTGAGCAGTTCTTC
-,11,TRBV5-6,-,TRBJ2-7,CASSWYYEQYF,TGTGCCAGCAGCTGGTACTACGAGCAGTACTTC
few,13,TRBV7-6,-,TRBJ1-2,CASSLARRGGYTF,TGTGCCAGCAGCTTAGCCCGGAGAGGTGGCTACACCTTC
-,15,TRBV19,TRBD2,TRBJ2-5,CASSMRTSGRETQYF,TGTGCCAGTAGTATGCGGACTAGCGGGAGGGAGACCCAGTACTTC
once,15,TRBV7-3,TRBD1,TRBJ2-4,CASSLRTGGENIQYF,TGTGCCAGCAGCTTACGGACAGGGGGCGAAAACATTCAGTACTTC
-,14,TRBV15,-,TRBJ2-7,CATSISVQGREQYF,TGTGCCACCAGCATCTCAGTACAGGGACGCGAGCAGTACTTC
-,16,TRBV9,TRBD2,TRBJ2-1,CASSVSSGRSYNEQFF,TGTGCCAGCAGCGTGTCTAGCGGGAGGTCCTACAATGAGCAGTTCTTC
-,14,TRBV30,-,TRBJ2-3,CAWSYGGPADTQYF,TGTGCCTGGAGTTACGGGGGGCCGGCAGATACGCAGTATTTT
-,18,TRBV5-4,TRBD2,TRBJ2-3,CASSTRLAGTPSTDTQYF,TGTGCCAGCAGCACCCGACTAGCGGGGACCCCTAGCACAGATACGCAGTATTTT
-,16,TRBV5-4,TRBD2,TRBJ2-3,CASSPAGGVRADTQYF,TGTGCCAGCAGCCCAGCGGGAGGGGTAAGAGCAGATACGCAGTATTTT
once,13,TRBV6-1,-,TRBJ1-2,CASSRSHPYGYTF,TGTGCCAGCAGCCGGTCCCACCCCTACGGCTACACCTTC
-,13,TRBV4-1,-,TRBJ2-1,CASSQGFPNEQFF,TGCGCCAGCAGCCAAGGATTCCCAAATGAGCAGTTCTTC
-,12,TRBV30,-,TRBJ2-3,CAWTPSTDTQYF,TGTGCCTGGACCCCTAGCACAGATACGCAGTATTTT
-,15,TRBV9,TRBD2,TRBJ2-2,CASSVGASGAGELFF,TGTGCCAGCAGCGTAGGGGCTAGCGGGGCCGGGGAGCTGTTTTTT
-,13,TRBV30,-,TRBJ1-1,CAWSIRGGTEAFF,TGTGCCTGGAGTATCCGGGGTGGCACTGAAGCTTTCTTT
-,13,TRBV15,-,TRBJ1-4,CATSTDRNEKLFF,TGTGCCACCAGCACCGACCGTAATGAAAAACTGTTTTTT
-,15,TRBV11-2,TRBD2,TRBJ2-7,CASRPPGLAIYEQYF,TGTGCCAGCAGGCCTCCGGGACTAGCGATCTACGAGCAGTACTTC
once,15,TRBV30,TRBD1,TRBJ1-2,CAWSVRDRGIDGYTF,TGTGCCTGGAGTGTCCGGGACAGGGGAATTGATGGCTACACCTTC
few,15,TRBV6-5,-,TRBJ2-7,CASSYVAGGPYEQYF,TGTGCCAGCAGTTACGTGGCAGGGGGGCCCTACGAGCAGTACTTC
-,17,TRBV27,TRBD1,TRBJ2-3,CASSRQSLSDRADTQYF,TGTGCCAGCAGCCGCCAAAGCCTGTCGGACAGGGCAGATACGCAGTATTTT
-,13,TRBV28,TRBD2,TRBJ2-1,CASSVGTSGEQFF,TGTGCCAGCAGTGTCGGGACTAGCGGCGAGCAGTTCTTC
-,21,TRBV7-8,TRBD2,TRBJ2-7,CASSFRTPGTSGRASVSEQYF,TGTGCCAGCAGCTTCCGTACCCCCGGGACTAGCGGGAGGGCCTCCGTTAGCGAGCAGTACTTC
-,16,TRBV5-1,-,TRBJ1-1,CASSLASFTGGTEAFF,TGCGCCAGCAGCTTGGCCTCGTTTACGGGTGGCACTGAAGCTTTCTTT
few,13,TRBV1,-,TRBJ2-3,CTSSQDRRDTQYF,TGCACCAGCAGCCAAGATCGGCGGGATACGCAGTATTTT
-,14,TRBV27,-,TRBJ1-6,CASSLDVLGSPLHF,TGTGCCAGCAGTTTGGACGTGTTGGGTTCACCCCTCCACTTT
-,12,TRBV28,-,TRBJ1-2,CASGQSLGGYTF,TGTGCCAGCGGCCAGTCTTTGGGTGGCTACACCTTC
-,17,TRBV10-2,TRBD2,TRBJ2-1,CASSHIGGSISANEQFF,TGCGCCAGCAGCCACATCGGCGGGAGTATTTCGGCCAATGAGCAGTTCTTC
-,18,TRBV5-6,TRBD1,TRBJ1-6,CASSSSHRTGAINSPLHF,TGTGCCAGCAGCTCTTCCCATAGGACAGGAGCTATTAATTCACCCCTCCACTTT
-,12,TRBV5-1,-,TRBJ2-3,CASSLFTDTQYF,TGCGCCAGCAGCTTGTTCACAGATACGCAGTATTTT
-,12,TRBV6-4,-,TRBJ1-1,CASSDRNTEAFF,TGTGCCAGCAGTGACAGGAACACTGAAGCTTTCTTT
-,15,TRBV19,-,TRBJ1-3,CASREIWRDGNTIYF,TGTGCCAGTAGAGAGATTTGGAGAGATGGAAACACCATATATTTT
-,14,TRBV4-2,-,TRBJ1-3,CASSPQTRGNTIYF,TGTGCCAGCAGCCCCCAGACTCGGGGAAACACCATATATTTT
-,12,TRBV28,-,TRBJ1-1,CASSLRGTEAFF,TGTGCCAGCAGTTTAAGGGGGACTGAAGCTTTCTTT
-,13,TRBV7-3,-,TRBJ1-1,CASSKTGNTEAFF,TGTGCCAGCAGCAAGACAGGGAACACTGAAGCTTTCTTT
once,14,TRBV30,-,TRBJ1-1,CACDGRPLNTEAFF,TGTGCCTGTGACGGCCGACCCCTGAACACTGAAGCTTTCTTT
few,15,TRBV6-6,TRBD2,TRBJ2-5,CASSTGLAGGETQYF,TGTGCCAGCAGTACGGGACTAGCGGGGGGGGAGACCCAGTACTTC
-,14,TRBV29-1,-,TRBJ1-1,CSVVLDSVNTEAFF,TGCAGCGTTGTCCTGGACAGCGTGAACACTGAAGCTTTCTTT
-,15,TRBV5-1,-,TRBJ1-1,CASSLAGTKNTEAFF,TGCGCCAGCAGCTTGGCTGGGACAAAGAACACTGAAGCTTTCTTT